This T cell receptor (beta chain) was observed in a study of CD8 T cells in ankylosing spondylitis. This clonotype appeared many times. Its antigen is currently unknown. General study results and limits: Disease-linked clones reportedly concentrated significantly in matched ankylosing spondylitis synovial fluid. Within peripheral blood, clones linked to disease were CD8+ and relatively rare. Blood of patients with ankylosing spondylitis appeared to be characterized by a TCR beta motif of several highly homologous variants.

Scientists made TCR beta libraries using quantitative 5'-RACE with molecular barcodes. Via MiXCR, TCRdb re-called the 5' RACE reads, giving one row per CDR3 protein. The data hold approximately 300,000 distinct CDR3 sequences, with around 8% observed a single time. This clonotype originated in a male donor with ankylosing spondylitis. Sequences were obtained from blood, either unsorted or a sorted T cell fraction (not recorded which).

In DNA, the CDR3 is TGTGCCACCAGCAGGGCCGGGGGTCCCCCCTACAATGAGCAGTTCTTC. Protein: CATSRAGGPPYNEQFF. The gene calls are TRBV15 and TRBJ2-1, with D perhaps TRBD2 (6 bases). CDR3 length equals 16 residues. The V and J ends lost 3 bases and 2 bases respectively, with 14 bases between them. The germline V gene encodes CDR1 LNHNV and CDR2 YYDKDF (reference sequence).